A selection of T cell receptor beta chains follows, all from one sample in a study of technical replicates of blood from four donors. Clones were read by immunoSEQ multiplex PCR, and TCRdb kept only the in-frame ones, dropping some. Counted here are about 73,000 clones, 90% occurring once; the ten biggest clones make up under 5.5%. Sequencing used PBMCs. Receptors originate from a human donor in good health. Some clones in this sample may be carry-over from other donors' samples. The CDR3 runs from the conserved cysteine through the conserved F or W. D genes are given only for firm matches. For some rows the clone size is stated as once, few or many, or as a class when expanded; others skip it.

D	V	J	size	DNA	CDR3
TRBD1	TRBV2	TRBJ1-2	few	TGTGCCAGCAGTGAGGGACAGATCTATCTTGCTGGCTACACCTTC	CASSEGQIYLAGYTF
TRBD1	TRBV6-5	TRBJ1-4	.	TGTGCCAGCCGGACAGGGCGGATTAATGAAAAACTGTTTTTT	CASRTGRINEKLFF
.	TRBV6-5	TRBJ2-3	once	TGTGCCAGCAGTTACCTCCTAGGGGCCACAGATACGCAGTATTTT	CASSYLLGATDTQYF
TRBD1	TRBV2	TRBJ2-1	.	TGTGCCAACGCCGGGACAGCGTTCTCCTACAATGAGCAGTTCTTC	CANAGTAFSYNEQFF
.	TRBV7-3	TRBJ2-1	.	TGTGCCAGCAGCTTAAATCGCGGGACTGCCGGGAGTGAGCAGTTCTTC	CASSLNRGTAGSEQFF
TRBD1	TRBV10-3	TRBJ1-6	.	TGTGCCATCAGCGGGAGGGGACAGCAGAATTCACCCCTCCACTTT	CAISGRGQQNSPLHF
TRBD1	TRBV7-2	TRBJ2-4	.	TGTGCCAGCAGCTTGGACAGGGTCAAAAACATTCAGTACTTC	CASSLDRVKNIQYF
.	TRBV2	TRBJ1-2	.	TGTGCCAGCGCCGCGGGGAGAGCTAACTATGGCTACACCTTC	CASAAGRANYGYTF
.	TRBV28	TRBJ2-3	once	TGTGCCAGCAGTTTATTGGGGGGTGAGCGAGGGGCGCAGTATTTT	CASSLLGGERGAQYF
.	TRBV7-2	TRBJ2-1	.	TGTGCCAGCAGCCCTGTCGGCGGGCTTCTTTCCAATGAGCAGTTCTTC	CASSPVGGLLSNEQFF
.	TRBV2	TRBJ1-1	.	TGTGCCAGCAGTGAAGGGGGGGGGAGCACTGAAGCTTTCTTT	CASSEGGGSTEAFF
TRBD2	TRBV10-3	TRBJ2-1	.	TGTGCCATCAGTGAATCAGCGGGGGCGGGAGAGCAGTTCTTC	CAISESAGAGEQFF
.	TRBV11-3	TRBJ2-7	once	TGTGCCAGCAGCTCCGGCAGGGGCTACGAGCAGTACTTC	CASSSGRGYEQYF
.	TRBV6-6	TRBJ1-2	few	TGTGCCAGCAGTTACTCGATGAGTGATGGCTACACCTTC	CASSYSMSDGYTF
.	TRBV5-5	TRBJ2-3	.	TGTGCCAGCAGCTTGATCGGTGATCACCGAAGCACAGATACGCAGTATTTT	CASSLIGDHRSTDTQYF
.	TRBV7-2	TRBJ2-7	.	TGTGCCAGCAGCTTATCATCCCCCTACGAGCAGTACTTC	CASSLSSPYEQYF
.	TRBV27	TRBJ2-6	.	TGTGCCAGCAGTTTGACCGGGGGTGGGGCCTCTGGGGCCAACGTCCTGACTTTC	CASSLTGGGASGANVLTF
.	TRBV19	TRBJ1-3	.	TGTGCCAGTAGTCGTAGCAACTCTGGAAACACCATATATTTT	CASSRSNSGNTIYF
.	TRBV7-3	TRBJ2-2	.	TGTGCCAGCAGCTTACTCGGGGTCGCGAACACCGGGGAGCTGTTTTTT	CASSLLGVANTGELFF
TRBD1	TRBV19	TRBJ2-3	.	TGTGCCAGTAGTGACAGGGGGGCTACAGATACGCAGTATTTT	CASSDRGATDTQYF
.	TRBV19	TRBJ2-3	.	TGTGCCAGTAGTATAGATCTGGGCAGAGTCCCAGATACGCAGTATTTT	CASSIDLGRVPDTQYF
TRBD1	TRBV4-1	TRBJ1-5	few	TGCGCCAGCAGCCAAGATCAGGGGGCCCTCTTTCAGCCCCAGCATTTT	CASSQDQGALFQPQHF
TRBD1	TRBV5-5	TRBJ2-3	once	TGTGCCAGCAGCTCCACCGGGACAGTTAGCACAGATACGCAGTATTTT	CASSSTGTVSTDTQYF
.	TRBV6-1	TRBJ2-6	.	TGTGCCAGCATTAACATTGGCGGGGCCAACGTCCTGACTTTC	CASINIGGANVLTF
.	TRBV5-6	TRBJ2-1	.	TGTGCCAGCAGCTCTGCGGGGTGGGAGCAGTTCTTC	CASSSAGWEQFF
TRBD1	TRBV30	TRBJ1-1	.	TGTGCCTGGAGTGGGGGACAGGGGAACACTGAAGCTTTCTTT	CAWSGGQGNTEAFF
.	TRBV14	TRBJ2-1	.	TGTGCCAGCAGCCAAGATCGAGGCAGACCTCACCTTAATGAGCAGTTCTTC	CASSQDRGRPHLNEQFF
.	TRBV5-5	TRBJ1-1	.	TGTGCCAGCAGCTTGGGAACCCCTTACTTGTCGAACACTGAAGCTTTCTTT	CASSLGTPYLSNTEAFF
.	TRBV7-2	TRBJ1-5	once	TGTGCCAGCAGCTTAATGAGGGATAGCAATCAGCCCCAGCATTTT	CASSLMRDSNQPQHF
.	TRBV6-1	TRBJ2-1	.	TGTGCCAGCAGTGAGAGGAATGAGCAGTTCTTC	CASSERNEQFF
.	TRBV11-2	TRBJ1-3	.	TGTGCCAGCACCGAAAGGGGGGGATCCGGAAACACCATATATTTT	CASTERGGSGNTIYF
.	TRBV7-3	TRBJ2-2	once	TGTGCCAGCAGCGACATATGGGGAGGCACCGGGGAGCTGTTTTTT	CASSDIWGGTGELFF
.	TRBV2	TRBJ2-5	.	TGTGCCAGCAGTGATGTAGGGGCCAACCAAGAGACCCAGTACTTC	CASSDVGANQETQYF
TRBD1	TRBV9	TRBJ1-3	.	TGTGCCAGCAGCGTAGGTCCAGGGGGGCTCTCTGGAAACACCATATATTTT	CASSVGPGGLSGNTIYF
TRBD2	TRBV7-8	TRBJ2-1	.	TGTGCCAGCAGCCCTGGACTAGCGGGGGTTTCCTACAATGAGCAGTTCTTC	CASSPGLAGVSYNEQFF
.	TRBV9	TRBJ2-2	.	TGTGCCAGCAGCGTGAGGGGGAGCATAACCGCCGGGGAGCTGTTTTTT	CASSVRGSITAGELFF
TRBD1	TRBV5-1	TRBJ1-3	.	TGCGCCAGCAGTTCCGGGACAGAAACGAGAAACACCATATATTTT	CASSSGTETRNTIYF
TRBD2	TRBV7-8	TRBJ2-7	.	TGTGCCAGCAGCTTGACTAGCGGGGTTTCCTACGAGCAGTACTTC	CASSLTSGVSYEQYF
.	TRBV7-9	TRBJ1-2	.	TGTGCCAGCAGCCCCGAGTCTCACCCTAACTATGGCTACACCTTC	CASSPESHPNYGYTF
TRBD1	TRBV5-5	TRBJ1-2	.	TGTGCCAGCAGCAGTTTAGGGGGCTTGAACTATGGCTACACCTTC	CASSSLGGLNYGYTF
.	TRBV7-2	TRBJ2-7	.	TGTGCCAGCAGCCACCCTAGCAACGAGCAGTACTTC	CASSHPSNEQYF
.	TRBV11-3	TRBJ2-1	.	TGTGCCAGCAGCCCCCCGCGGGGTGGTGAGCAGTTCTTC	CASSPPRGGEQFF